Below, 5 T cell receptor beta chains from the same sample are listed, as sequenced in a study of shared clonotypes between healthy human individuals (dated by TCRdb to 2018 to 2020). For the CD8 naive samples, CD45RO-negative cells were positively selected for CCR7, yielding a CD45RA+CCR7+ population from which TemRA cells were excluded. Libraries were built with the immunoSEQ multiplex PCR assay. Entries here come from immuneACCESS through TCRdb and include only in-frame sequences with V and J called. Some clones fail to appear in such tables; in the studies checked, an unresolved V gene covers under half of the shortfall, and the cause of the remainder is unknown. This sample is represented by millions of clones; about 95% of them were singletons. 0.85% to 1.3% of the sample is taken by the ten largest. Sequenced sample: naive CD8+ T cells sorted from blood. The sample's cell subset or site, from its label and the paper: CD45RA+CCR7+. All receptors come from a man between 18 and 35 years old in good health.

The chain employs TRBV6-5 and TRBJ2-3; TRBD2 matches 8 bases. The ends lost 0 bases at V and 3 bases at J; junction bases unmatched: 5. The CDR3 covers 16 residues. The germline V gene has CDR1 MNHEY and CDR2 SVGAGI. The CDR3 DNA is TGTGCCAGCAGTTACTCACTCGGGGGGGGGACAGATACGCAGTATTTT. Amino acids: CASSYSLGGGTDTQYF.

The chain has TRBV11-2 and TRBJ2-4; 11 bases are a match to TRBD1. V lost 3 bases to trimming and J lost 5 bases; unmatched junction nucleotides: 9. Per germline, CDR1 SGHAT and CDR2 FQNNGV. The CDR3 contains 17 residues. CDR3 loop: CASSLARDRGYENIQYF. The CDR3 DNA is TGTGCCAGCAGCTTGGCCCGGGACAGGGGGTATGAAAACATTCAGTACTTC.

This clone appeared once. The chain carries TRBV5-1 and TRBJ1-2; 9 nucleotides match TRBD1. Unmatched junction bases numbered 15, after V lost 7 bases and J lost 5 bases. Germline V gene data show CDR1 as SGHRS and CDR2 as YFSETQ. The CDR3 extends over 16 amino acids. This CDR3 reads CASFSDPGQGRYGYTF. As DNA, the CDR3 is TGCGCCAGCTTCTCCGACCCGGGACAGGGCAGGTATGGCTACACCTTC.

This clone has only one observation. J is TRBJ2-1 and V is TRBV5-1; TRBD2 matches at 12 bases. V shed 0 bases and J 4 bases; nucleotides not matched to a gene: 2. The CDR3 has 16 amino acids. Germline lookup yields CDR1 SGHRS and CDR2 YFSETQ. CDR3 residues: CASSLETSGSYNEQFF. In DNA form, the CDR3 reads TGCGCCAGCAGCTTGGAGACTAGCGGGAGTTACAATGAGCAGTTCTTC. Full variable domain (rest looked up from reference TRBV5-1 and TRBJ2-1): KAGVTQTPRYLIKTRGQQVTLSCSPISGHRSVSWYQQTPGQGLQFLFEYFSETQRNKGNFPGRFSGRQFSNSRSEMNVSTLELGDSALYLCASSLETSGSYNEQFFGPGTRLTVL.

The chain carries TRBV7-9 and TRBJ2-5; TRBD2 matches at 10 bases. The CDR3 has 15 residues. From germline, CDR1 is SEHNR and CDR2 FQNEAQ (reference sequence). V was clipped by 3 bases and J by 5 bases; unmatched bases: 6. The CDR3 here is CASSFTSGVGETQYF. The CDR3 nucleotides are TGTGCCAGCAGCTTTACTAGCGGGGTCGGGGAGACCCAGTACTTC. The full variable domain, in which reference TRBV7-9 and TRBJ2-5 provide the parts outside the CDR3, is DTGVSQNPRHKITKRGQNVTFRCDPISEHNRLYWYRQTLGQGPEFLTYFQNEAQLEKSRLLSDRFSAERPKGSFSTLEIQRTEQGDSAMYLCASSFTSGVGETQYFGPGTRLLVL.